This T cell receptor (beta chain) was identified in a study of persistence of HIV-infected CD4 T cells. Turning to the study itself: A couple of participants gave one leukapheresis sample; others gave up to roughly 200 mL blood repeatedly.

Anti-CD3/anti-CD28 beads served as a nonspecific positive control stimulus. Sorting selected CD4+ T cells upregulating both CD40 ligand and CD69. A roughly 18-hour stimulation of CD8-depleted PBMCs used anti-CD28/CD49d costimulation, CD40-blocking antibody and enfuvirtide. As for this clone: Its antigen is as yet unknown.

CDR1 is MDHEN and CDR2 is SYDVKM in the germline V gene. Trimming removed 6 bases from V and 4 bases from J, with 3 bases in between. The CDR3 runs 10 residues. The libraries were made with immunoSEQ version 4 in survey mode. Each sample used up to roughly 1 ug genomic DNA diluted to roughly 10 ng/uL. Profiled with immunoSEQ multiplex PCR; TCRdb holds only in-frame clones, not every one. The data hold 40,000 to 45,000 clones, with approximately 91% observed a single time. J is TRBJ1-2 and V is TRBV28, with no clear D. The sequence derives from an adult man with HIV who was CMV-seropositive. The sample here was CD4+ T cells sorted from PBMCs after roughly 18-hour stimulation, taken from a patient who received antiretroviral therapy. The CDR3 protein is CASRSYGYTF. The CDR3 DNA reads TGTGCCAGCAGGTCCTATGGCTACACCTTC.